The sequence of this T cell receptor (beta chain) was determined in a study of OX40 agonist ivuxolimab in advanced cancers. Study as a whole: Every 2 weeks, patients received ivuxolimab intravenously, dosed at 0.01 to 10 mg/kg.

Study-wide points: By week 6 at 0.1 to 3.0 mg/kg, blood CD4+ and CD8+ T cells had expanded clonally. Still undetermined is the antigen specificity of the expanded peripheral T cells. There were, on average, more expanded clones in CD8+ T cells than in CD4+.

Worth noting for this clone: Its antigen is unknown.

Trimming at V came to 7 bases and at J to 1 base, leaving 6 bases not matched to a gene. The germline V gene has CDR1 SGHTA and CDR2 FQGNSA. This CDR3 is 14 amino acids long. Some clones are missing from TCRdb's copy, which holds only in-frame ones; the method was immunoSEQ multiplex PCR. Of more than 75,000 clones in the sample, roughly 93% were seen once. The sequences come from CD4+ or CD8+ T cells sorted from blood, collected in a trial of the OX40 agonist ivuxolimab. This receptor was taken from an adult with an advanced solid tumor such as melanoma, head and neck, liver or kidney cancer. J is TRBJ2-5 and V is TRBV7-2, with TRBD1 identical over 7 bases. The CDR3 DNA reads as TGTGCCAGCACTCCGGGACAGATCCAAGAGACCCAGTACTTC. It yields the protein CASTPGQIQETQYF. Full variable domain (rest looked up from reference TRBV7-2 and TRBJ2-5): GAGVSQSPSNKVTEKGKDVELRCDPISGHTALYWYRQSLGQGLEFLIYFQGNSAPDKSGLPSDRFSAERTGGSVSTLTIQRTQQEDSAVYLCASTPGQIQETQYFGPGTRLLVL.